This entry features one T cell receptor (beta chain) sequence. The target antigen is unknown. This clone may be a read error of a much larger clone one base away. The data are from a study of post-analysis software for immune sequencing data. In the study overall: In terms of disease course, relapsing-remitting, secondary progressive and progressive-relapsing multiple sclerosis were included.

Germline V gene data show CDR1 as DFQATT and CDR2 as SNEGSKA (reference sequence). The CDR3 totals 15 residues. Unique molecular identifiers had been added to the TCR beta cDNA libraries. Input of roughly 0.9 to 11 million T cells yielded 450,000 to 550,000 cDNA molecules. MiXCR, run by TCRdb on the PCR reads, gives a single entry per CDR3 protein. The table lists fewer than 850,000 distinct CDR3 sequences, about 32% of them singletons, with around 0.56% in the top ten. Study-level findings and limits: Comparison with controls showed significantly lower normalized Chao1 diversity in multiple sclerosis patients. Patients showed TRBV5-6, TRBV5-1 and TRBV20-1 among roughly 5 TRBV segments more frequent than in controls.

The sequenced sample was blood. The TCR was taken from a girl aged 5-17 years with multiple sclerosis. V gene TRBV20-1 combines with J gene TRBJ2-1; D not resolved. The CDR3 loop reads CSAGDGTSSYNEQFF. The CDR3 nucleotides are TGCAGTGCTGGAGATGGTACGAGCTCCTACAATGAGCAGTTCTTC.